The 18 T cell receptor beta chains below all came from one sample that was sequenced in a study of Graves' ophthalmopathy and Graves' hyperthyroidism. Researchers took RNA transcripts and amplified TCR beta CDR3 regions from them. Second-round multiplex PCR followed a first-round RT-PCR using HTBI primers. TCRdb reprocessed the multiplex PCR reads via MiXCR and lists one record per CDR3 protein. The sample contains 500,000 to 700,000 distinct CDR3 sequences, under 40% of which appear only once. What was sequenced was peripheral blood or thyroid tissue (not recorded which). These receptor sequences come from an adult man with Graves' hyperthyroidism.

This clonotype was found a few times. The chain uses TRBV10-2 and TRBJ2-3, with unresolved D. Trimming removed 5 bases from V and 4 bases from J, with 4 bases in between. This CDR3 spans 11 amino acids. Germline V lookup: CDR1 WSHSY, CDR2 SAAADI. The chain's CDR3 is CASSTPDTQYF. The CDR3 DNA sequence: TGCGCCAGCAGTACACCAGATACGCAGTATTTT.

To note about this clonotype: A read error may explain this, as a much larger clone is one base away. The chain carries TRBV20-1 and TRBJ1-2; 11 bases match TRBD1. J lost 6 bases, V lost 3 bases, and 6 bases had no gene match. Germline V CDR1 and CDR2: DFQATT, SNEGSKA (reference sequence). The CDR3 spans 14 residues. The CDR3 sequence is CSASRGQGVDGYTF. The CDR3 nucleotides are TGCAGTGCTAGCCGGGGACAGGGGGTAGATGGCTACACCTTC.

Note on this clonotype: Relative to the germline gene, one junction end is altered; a read error may explain this. The chain employs TRBV10-3 and TRBJ1-1, with 7 bases lining up with TRBD1. This CDR3 is built from 14 residues. Germline V CDR1 and CDR2: ENHRY, SYGVKD. This chain's CDR3 is CASSYPTGFTEAFF. The CDR3, as DNA: TGTGCCAGCAGTTACCCGACAGGGTTTACTGAAGCTTTCTTT.

The chain combines TRBV24-1 with TRBJ2-7; D remains unclear. There are 13 residues in the CDR3. CDR1 and CDR2 from the germline V gene are KGHDR and SFDVKD. The V and J ends lost 7 bases and 3 bases respectively, with 12 bases between them. The CDR3 DNA follows: TGTGCCACCAGCTCACCCAGAAGCTACGAGCAGTACTTC. It codes for CATSSPRSYEQYF.

This clonotype was counted at least ten times. This chain uses TRBV13 with TRBJ1-2; 9 bases agree with TRBD1. Trimming removed 6 bases from V and 6 bases from J; junction bases left unmatched: 5. The CDR3 runs to 13 residues. Germline CDR1 reads PRHDT; CDR2 reads FYEKMQ (reference sequence). The CDR3 bases are TGTGCCAGCAGTCGAGGACAGGGGAATGGCTACACCTTC. Its translation: CASSRGQGNGYTF.

Worth noting for this clonotype: Given the absence of the conserved phenylalanine or tryptophan at the CDR3 end, a read error is likely. The chain has TRBV29-1 and TRBJ2-7; D unresolved. CDR1 and CDR2 from the germline V gene are SQVTM and ANQGSEA. The CDR3 is made up of 11 amino acids. Trimming stripped 4 bases from V and 5 bases from J, with 9 bases between. This chain's CDR3 is CSVGEGHEQYL. DNA of the CDR3: TGCAGCGTTGGGGAAGGGCACGAGCAGTACCTC.

This chain links TRBV7-2 with TRBJ2-7; D is unresolved. The CDR3 is made up of 16 amino acids. Germline V CDR1 and CDR2: SGHTA, FQGNSA. Trimming stripped 0 bases from V and 2 bases from J, with 14 bases between. CDR3 bases: TGTGCCAGCAGCTTAGCTACAGTCAGTTTCACCTACGAGCAGTACTTC. This gives the protein CASSLATVSFTYEQYF.

The CDR3 reads CASSLLTGGSEQYF. CDR3 nucleotides: TGTGCCAGCAGCCTATTGACAGGGGGTTCCGAGCAGTACTTC. V is TRBV4-2 and J is TRBJ2-7; TRBD1 aligns across 9 bases. Germline CDR1 and CDR2: LGHNA and YNFKEQ. V lost 4 bases to trimming and J lost 6 bases; unmatched junction nucleotides: 7. There are 14 residues in the CDR3.

This chain links TRBV7-2 with TRBJ1-1; perhaps TRBD1 as D (6 bases). Germline V gene sequence: CDR1 SGHTA, CDR2 FQGNSA. This CDR3 spans 13 amino acids. Trimming shortened V by 11 bases and J by 0 bases, and 13 bases separated the two germline ends. CDR3 residues: CAWGAAMNTEAFF. The CDR3 bases are TGTGCCTGGGGGGCAGCCATGAACACTGAAGCTTTCTTT.

This clonotype appeared a single time. The chain joins TRBV29-1 to TRBJ1-1; D is unclear. V lost 8 bases and J 1 base, leaving 14 bases between the germline ends. The CDR3 totals 13 residues. Germline CDR1 reads SQVTM; CDR2 reads ANQGSEA. The CDR3: CSLELTGNTEAFF. Here the CDR3 DNA reads TGCAGCTTGGAGCTCACGGGGAACACTGAAGCTTTCTTT.

This clonotype came up many times. The chain has TRBV12-3 or TRBV12-4 and TRBJ1-2, with D perhaps TRBD1 (5 bases). The germline V and J ends were trimmed by 1 base and 4 bases, with 13 bases remaining between them. The CDR3 is made up of 15 amino acids. The CDR3 sequence: CASSLGSRDLYGYTF. The CDR3, as DNA: TGTGCCAGCAGTTTAGGATCCAGGGACCTCTATGGCTACACCTTC.

This clonotype was counted between two and nine times. The rearrangement joins TRBV19 to TRBJ1-1; 8 bases align to TRBD1. The germline CDR1 and CDR2 sequences are LNHDA and SQIVND (reference sequence). There are 14 residues in the CDR3. V dropped 7 bases and J dropped 3; count of bases not matched to a gene: 7. The CDR3 loop reads CASISGGADTEAFF. In nucleotides, the CDR3 is TGTGCCAGTATATCAGGGGGCGCGGACACTGAAGCTTTCTTT.

This chain connects TRBV12-3 or TRBV12-4 to TRBJ1-1; TRBD1 might be the D (6 bases). The V gene lost 6 bases and the J gene lost 2 bases, with 19 bases spanning the gap. The CDR3 contains 16 residues. This CDR3 reads CASSAPRDKRNTEAFF. CDR3 bases: TGTGCCAGCAGCGCCCCCCGGGACAAGCGTAACACTGAAGCTTTCTTT.

This clonotype was detected ten times or more. V and J are TRBV4-2 and TRBJ2-7; weak D call: TRBD2 (5 bases). Per germline, CDR1 LGHNA and CDR2 YNFKEQ. Trimming removed 0 bases at V and 7 bases at J, with 13 bases between. The CDR3 loop spans 14 amino acids. CDR3 region: CASSQDQLAGEQYF. The CDR3 DNA is TGTGCCAGCAGCCAAGATCAGCTAGCTGGGGAGCAGTACTTC.

This rearrangement joins TRBV25-1 to TRBJ1-1; D possibly corresponds to TRBD1 (5 bases). This CDR3 comprises 13 residues. CDR1 MGHDK and CDR2 SYGVNS come from the germline V gene. Trimming removed 6 bases from V and 3 bases from J, with 11 bases in between. The CDR3 region is CASSWGRHTEAFF. DNA of the CDR3: TGTGCCAGCAGCTGGGGACGGCACACTGAAGCTTTCTTT.

This clonotype occurred many times. This sequence joins TRBV11-2 and TRBJ2-2, with 9 positions matching TRBD1. CDR1 and CDR2 (germline): SGHAT, FQNNGV. The CDR3 is 14 residues long. With V trimmed by 5 bases and J by 5 bases, 3 bases remained unmatched. CDR3 DNA: TGTGCCAGCAGCCGACAGGGGGGTACCGGGGAGCTGTTTTTT. Residues: CASSRQGGTGELFF.

At least ten counts were recorded for this clonotype. The genes are TRBV24-1 and TRBJ1-2; 9 bases match TRBD1. V shed 4 bases and J 6 bases; nucleotides not matched to a gene: 11. The germline CDR1 and CDR2 sequences are KGHDR and SFDVKD. The CDR3 contains 16 residues. The CDR3 sequence is CATSDPSDRGKNGYTF. DNA of the CDR3: TGTGCCACCAGTGACCCTTCGGACAGGGGAAAGAATGGCTACACCTTC.

This clonotype was observed a handful of times. V is TRBV15 and J is TRBJ1-1; tentatively, D is TRBD1 (5 bases). V dropped 0 bases and J dropped 7 bases, with 6 bases sitting between them. CDR1 is LNHNV, CDR2 YYDKDF, per germline (reference sequence). This CDR3 has 12 amino acids. CDR3 sequence reads: CATSRDRVEAFF. The CDR3 nucleotides are TGTGCCACCAGCAGAGACAGGGTTGAAGCTTTCTTT.